This entry lists 21 T cell receptor beta chains sequenced from one sample in a study of blood T cell repertoires in COVID-19. TCRdb's table, derived via immunoSEQ multiplex PCR, lists solely in-frame clones and lacks some. This table holds approximately 300,000 clones, more than 90% found once. The sample taken for sequencing was PBMCs or T cells enriched from blood (not recorded which). These receptors were collected from a woman in her 30s who had recovered from COVID-19.

The chain joins TRBV3-1 (or the pseudogene TRBV3-2) to TRBJ2-5, with D perhaps matching TRBD1 (5 bases). The CDR3 is made up of 16 amino acids. V lost 8 bases to trimming and J lost 5 bases, with 24 bases between them. Germline V gives CDR1 LGHDT, CDR2 YNNKEL (reference sequence). The CDR3 DNA is TGTGCCAGCTCACCACCTTTTTGGGGCGTAGGGGAGACCCAGTACTTC. This translates into CASSPPFWGVGETQYF.

The V call is TRBV6-5, the J call TRBJ2-3; 11 bases match TRBD2. Trimming took 10 bases from V and 5 from J; bases not matched to a gene: 5. The CDR3 runs to 13 residues. The V gene's germline CDR1 is MNHEY and CDR2 SVGAGI. This CDR3 reads CATKLAGGDTQYF. The CDR3 coding sequence is TGTGCCACCAAGCTAGCGGGGGGAGATACGCAGTATTTT.

The rearrangement links TRBV7-2 to TRBJ2-7; possibly TRBD1 for D (6 bases). The CDR3 has 14 residues. Germline V CDR1 and CDR2: SGHTA, FQGNSA. V lost 3 bases and J 0 bases, leaving 9 bases between the germline ends. The CDR3 reads CASSFQGSSYEQYF. CDR3 nucleotide sequence: TGTGCCAGCAGCTTCCAGGGGAGCTCCTACGAGCAGTACTTC.

V usage is TRBV6-5 and J usage is TRBJ1-2, with a weak D call TRBD1 (5 bases). The CDR3 loop spans 14 amino acids. Deletions cut 2 bases from V and 4 bases from J, with 11 bases between. Per germline, CDR1 MNHEY and CDR2 SVGAGI. The chain's CDR3 is CASSYKQARYGYTF. The DNA for the CDR3 is TGTGCCAGCAGTTACAAACAGGCACGCTATGGCTACACCTTC.

The V call is TRBV5-1, the J call TRBJ1-4; no definite D call. The germline V gene has CDR1 SGHRS and CDR2 YFSETQ. The CDR3 contains 14 residues. V was cut by 0 bases and J by 3 bases, with 6 bases left in between. The CDR3, as DNA: TGCGCCAGCAGCTTGGGAACTGCTAATGAAAAACTGTTTTTT. This gives the protein CASSLGTANEKLFF.

The gene calls are TRBV7-3 and TRBJ2-2; 8 bases are a match to TRBD1. The CDR3 runs 16 residues. After removal of 4 bases from V and 2 bases from J, the junction contained 6 bases not matched to a gene. Germline assignment: CDR1 SGHTA and CDR2 FQGTGA. CDR3 in DNA: TGTGCCAGCAGCTCCCACGGGACAGGAAACACCGGGGAGCTGTTTTTT. Encoded protein: CASSSHGTGNTGELFF.

The gene calls are TRBV6-1 and TRBJ2-7, with 7 bases identical to TRBD2. Germline values: CDR1 MNHNS, CDR2 SASEGT. The CDR3 spans 19 residues. J lost 0 bases, V lost 2 bases, and 16 bases had no gene match. The CDR3 DNA is TGTGCCAGCAGTGAACGGGTCGGGATCACGGGAGGACCCTCCTACGAGCAGTACTTC. Translating it yields CASSERVGITGGPSYEQYF.

This chain joins TRBV30 and TRBJ1-3; possibly TRBD1 for D (5 bases). Trimming left V 0 bases short and J 2 bases short, with 8 bases between. The CDR3 consists of 14 residues. The germline V gene has CDR1 GTSNPN and CDR2 SVGIG (reference sequence). The CDR3 reads CAWSVGGAGNTIYF. The CDR3, as DNA: TGTGCCTGGAGTGTCGGGGGTGCTGGAAACACCATATATTTT.

The rearrangement uses TRBV7-9 and TRBJ2-2; 7 bases align to TRBD2. V shed 2 bases and J 7 bases; nucleotides not matched to a gene: 1. The CDR3 consists of 13 residues. Germline CDR1 SEHNR, CDR2 FQNEAQ (reference sequence). The CDR3 loop is CASSLWGGGELFF. CDR3 nucleotides: TGTGCCAGCAGCTTATGGGGGGGCGGGGAGCTGTTTTTT.

The chain has TRBV28 and TRBJ2-7; D is possibly TRBD2 (5 bases). The V gene's germline CDR1 is MDHEN and CDR2 SYDVKM. This CDR3 is built from 12 residues. The V gene lost 3 bases and the J gene lost 3 bases, with 6 bases spanning the gap. The chain's CDR3 is CASSFGLYEQYF. The CDR3 coding sequence is TGTGCCAGCAGTTTCGGACTCTACGAGCAGTACTTC. The whole variable domain, filled in from reference TRBV28 and TRBJ2-7, reads DVKVTQSSRYLVKRTGEKVFLECVQDMDHENMFWYRQDPGLGLRLIYFSYDVKMKEKGDIPEGYSVSREKKERFSLILESASTNQTSMYLCASSFGLYEQYFGPGTRLTVT.

Points on this clone: A read error may account for a junction end that differs from germline. V and J are TRBV7-2 and TRBJ2-7; 10 bases map to TRBD2. Germline CDR1 is SGHTA and CDR2 is FQGNSA. The CDR3 spans 13 residues. CDR3 protein: CASSDKIAGGVGF. CDR3 nucleotides: TGTGCCAGCAGCGACAAAATAGCGGGAGGTGTTGGCTTC.

This chain uses TRBV27 with TRBJ2-1; 9 nucleotides align to TRBD1. The CDR3 has 15 residues. With V trimmed by 7 bases and J by 2 bases, 6 bases remained unmatched. Germline assignment: CDR1 MNHEY and CDR2 SMNVEV (reference sequence). CDR3 nucleotide sequence: TGTGCCAGCACCCCGGACAGGGGAACCTACAATGAGCAGTTCTTC. Translated, it gives CASTPDRGTYNEQFF.

The chain is built from TRBV7-9 and TRBJ2-1, with a possible D match to TRBD1 (6 bases). This CDR3 region has 14 residues. Germline V gene lookup returns CDR1 SEHNR and CDR2 FQNEAQ (reference sequence). V lost 5 bases and J 5 bases, leaving 13 bases between the germline ends. The CDR3 loop is CASSHGQFHNEQFF. The CDR3, as DNA: TGTGCCAGCAGCCATGGACAGTTCCACAATGAGCAGTTCTTC.

The CDR3 DNA sequence: TGTGCCAGCAGCTTGTCAGGGAAGTACGAGCAGTACTTC. Its protein is CASSLSGKYEQYF. This sequence joins TRBV5-4 and TRBJ2-7; possibly TRBD1 for D (5 bases). Trimming left V 1 base short and J 4 bases short, with 9 bases between. Germline CDR1 reads SGHNT; CDR2 reads YYREEE (reference sequence). CDR3 length equals 13 residues.

CDR3 nucleotide sequence: TGTGCCAGCAGCTTGGGAGGGGAGCAGTACTTC. Its translation is CASSLGGEQYF. This chain connects TRBV5-6 to TRBJ2-7, with D possibly TRBD2 on 5 matching bases. Germline loops: CDR1 SGHDT, CDR2 YYEEEE. There are 11 residues in the CDR3. Deletions cut 0 bases from V and 7 bases from J, with 5 bases between.

This chain uses TRBV5-1 with TRBJ1-1; a weak D match, TRBD1 (5 bases). The germline CDR1 and CDR2 sequences are SGHRS and YFSETQ. The CDR3 totals 14 residues. Trimming stripped 4 bases from V and 1 base from J, with 11 bases between. The CDR3 DNA sequence: TGCGCCAGCAGCGGTGATAGGGGGAACACTGAAGCTTTCTTT. This translates into CASSGDRGNTEAFF.

The chain recombines TRBV24-1 with TRBJ2-5; 9 bases line up with TRBD1. Looked up from germline, CDR1 is KGHDR and CDR2 is SFDVKD. This CDR3 has 19 residues. Trimming removed 3 bases from V and 6 bases from J; junction bases left unmatched: 19. CDR3 protein: CATSDEVGTGSGYAKTQYF. The CDR3 nucleotides are TGTGCCACCAGTGATGAGGTCGGGACAGGGTCAGGATACGCAAAGACCCAGTACTTC.

This clone was observed once. J is TRBJ2-1 and V is TRBV6-4, with D tentatively TRBD2 (6 bases). CDR3 size: 15 residues. V was shortened by 3 bases and J by 3 bases, with 12 bases between the two germline ends. Per the germline V gene, CDR1 is MRHNA and CDR2 is SNTAGT. CDR3 amino acids: CASSDKAGIYNEQFF. DNA of the CDR3: TGTGCCAGCAGTGATAAGGCGGGGATCTACAATGAGCAGTTCTTC.

Worth noting for this clone: Germline and junction disagree at one end, which may indicate a read error. The genes are TRBV3-1 (or the pseudogene TRBV3-2) and TRBJ2-5; 12 bases fit TRBD2. The CDR3 is 13 residues long. CDR1 LGHDT and CDR2 YNNKEL come from the germline V gene (reference sequence). CDR3 nucleotide sequence: TGTGCCAGCAGCCAAGAGCGACTAGCGGGAGTCAACTTC. This encodes CASSQERLAGVNF.

The chain has TRBV7-3 and TRBJ1-4; 7 nucleotides align to TRBD1. The CDR3 totals 18 residues. The V gene end was trimmed by 3 bases and the J gene end by 3 bases; junction bases not matched to a gene: 13. Germline assignment: CDR1 SGHTA and CDR2 FQGTGA. CDR3 DNA sequence: TGTGCCAGCAGCTTTGCAGCAATTACAGGGGAAGCTAATGAAAAACTGTTTTTT. Protein product: CASSFAAITGEANEKLFF.

This rearrangement joins TRBV27 to TRBJ2-3; no clear D. Germline assignment: CDR1 MNHEY and CDR2 SMNVEV (reference sequence). Trimming took 3 bases from V and 0 from J, leaving 7 bases between them. The CDR3 sequence is 14 residues long. Here the CDR3 DNA reads TGTGCCAGCAGTTTGGTCAGAAGCACAGATACGCAGTATTTT. Protein sequence: CASSLVRSTDTQYF.